This entry is about one T cell receptor beta chain. Its antigen remains unknown. The data stem from a study of cytomegalovirus exposure and HLA in healthy donors. Overall study: Researchers previously reported finding 117 million unique TCR beta sequences from approximately 190 million T cells.

The PCR made use of 60 Vbeta and 13 Jbeta primers. Profiling relied on immunoSEQ multiplex PCR, and the TCRdb table lists in-frame clones only, not all of them. The sample lists 170,000 or so clones, under 90% occurring once. Study-level points and caveats: The study reported that TCR beta sequences accurately predicted HLA-A and HLA-B alleles in most subjects. Among donors in an Asian-associated ancestry cluster, a later analysis reportedly found fewer N-insertions than the roughly 610-donor mean.

In germline, CDR1 is LNHDA, CDR2 SQIVND (reference sequence). This CDR3 comprises 14 residues. Trimming removed 5 bases at V and 7 bases at J, with 17 bases between. The clonotype was recovered from a man between 25 and 39 years old in good health and CMV-seropositive. This chain uses TRBV19 with TRBJ1-2; D call uncertain. The sample consisted of PBMCs. The CDR3 spells CASSVSSAGFGYTF. The DNA of the CDR3 is TGTGCCAGTAGTGTCAGCAGCGCCGGTTTTGGCTACACCTTC. Based on the CDR3 plus reference TRBV19 and TRBJ1-2, the full variable domain is DGGITQSPKYLFRKEGQNVTLSCEQNLNHDAMYWYRQDPGQGLRLIYYSQIVNDFQKGDIAEGYSVSREKKESFPLTVTSAQKNPTAFYLCASSVSSAGFGYTFGSGTRLTVV.